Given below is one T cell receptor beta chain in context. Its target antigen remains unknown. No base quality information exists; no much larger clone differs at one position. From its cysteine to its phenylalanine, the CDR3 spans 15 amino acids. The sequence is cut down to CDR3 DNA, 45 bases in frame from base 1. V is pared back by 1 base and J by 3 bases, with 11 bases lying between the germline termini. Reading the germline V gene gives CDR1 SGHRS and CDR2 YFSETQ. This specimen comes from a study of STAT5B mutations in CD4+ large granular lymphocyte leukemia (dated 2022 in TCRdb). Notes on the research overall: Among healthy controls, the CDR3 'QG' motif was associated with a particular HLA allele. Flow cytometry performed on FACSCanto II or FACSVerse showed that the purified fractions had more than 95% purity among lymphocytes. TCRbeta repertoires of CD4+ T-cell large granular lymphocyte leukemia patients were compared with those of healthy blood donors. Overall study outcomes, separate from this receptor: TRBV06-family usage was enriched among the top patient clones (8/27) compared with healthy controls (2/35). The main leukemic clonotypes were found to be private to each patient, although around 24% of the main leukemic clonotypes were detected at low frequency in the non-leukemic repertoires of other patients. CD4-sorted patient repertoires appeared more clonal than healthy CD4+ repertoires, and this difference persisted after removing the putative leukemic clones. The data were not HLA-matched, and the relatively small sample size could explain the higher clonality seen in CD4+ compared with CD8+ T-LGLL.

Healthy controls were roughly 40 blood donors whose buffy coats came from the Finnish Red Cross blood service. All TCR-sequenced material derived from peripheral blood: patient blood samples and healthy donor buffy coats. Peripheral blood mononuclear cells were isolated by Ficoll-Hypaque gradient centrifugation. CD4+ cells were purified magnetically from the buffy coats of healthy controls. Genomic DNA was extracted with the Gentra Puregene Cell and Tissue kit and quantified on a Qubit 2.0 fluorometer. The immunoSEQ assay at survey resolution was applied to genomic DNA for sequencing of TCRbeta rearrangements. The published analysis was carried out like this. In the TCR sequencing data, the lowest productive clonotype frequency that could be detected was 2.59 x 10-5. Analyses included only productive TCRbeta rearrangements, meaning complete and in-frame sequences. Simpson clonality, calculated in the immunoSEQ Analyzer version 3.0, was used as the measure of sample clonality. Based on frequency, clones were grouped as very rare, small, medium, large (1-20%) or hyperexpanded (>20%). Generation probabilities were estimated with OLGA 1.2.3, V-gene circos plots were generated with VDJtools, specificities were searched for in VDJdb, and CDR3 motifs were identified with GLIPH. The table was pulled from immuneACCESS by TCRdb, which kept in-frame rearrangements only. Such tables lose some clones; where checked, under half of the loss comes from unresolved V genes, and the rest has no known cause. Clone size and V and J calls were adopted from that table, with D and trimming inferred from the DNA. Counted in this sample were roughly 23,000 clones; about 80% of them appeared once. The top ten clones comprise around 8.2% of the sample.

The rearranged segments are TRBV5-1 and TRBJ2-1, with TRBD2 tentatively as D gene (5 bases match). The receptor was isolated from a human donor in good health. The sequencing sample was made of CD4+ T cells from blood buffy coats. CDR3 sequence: CASSLPGRDYNEQFF. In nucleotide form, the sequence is TGCGCCAGCAGCTTGCCGGGGAGAGACTACAATGAGCAGTTCTTC. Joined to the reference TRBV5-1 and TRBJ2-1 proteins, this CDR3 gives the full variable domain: KAGVTQTPRYLIKTRGQQVTLSCSPISGHRSVSWYQQTPGQGLQFLFEYFSETQRNKGNFPGRFSGRQFSNSRSEMNVSTLELGDSALYLCASSLPGRDYNEQFFGPGTRLTVL.